This TCR beta chain was identified during a study of T cell responses to AZD1222 COVID-19 vaccine. V was shortened by 3 bases and J by 3 bases, with 11 bases between the two germline ends. CDR3 size: 14 residues. Germline CDR1 and CDR2: LGHNA and YNFKEQ. Only in-frame clones appear in the TCRdb table, and some are missing; sequencing was by immunoSEQ multiplex PCR. The sample lists around 75,000 clones; around 89% were seen once. Notes on this clone: As yet, its antigen is unknown.

Overall study findings and caveats: The span of vaccine-associated CD4 TCRs extended across spike, with dominance at 160-218 and 743-854. No day 14 peak samples; only post-peak repertoires were characterized.

This receptor was obtained from an adult who received the MenACWY meningococcal vaccine as a control. This rearrangement joins TRBV4-2 to TRBJ1-1, with D possibly TRBD1 on 5 matching bases. Material: peripheral blood, obtained 28 days after the second dose of the MenACWY control vaccine. The CDR3 spells CASSQGGEDTEAFF. DNA of the CDR3: TGTGCCAGCAGCCAGGGGGGAGAGGACACTGAAGCTTTCTTT.